This TCR beta chain was captured by sequencing in a study of T cell changes during pregnancy in multiple sclerosis. Sequencing was performed with immunoSEQ multiplex PCR; in TCRdb, only in-frame clones are kept and a portion is missing. The table shows under 70,000 clones, with roughly 94% occurring only once. The CDR3 has 15 amino acids. Looked up from germline, CDR1 is SNHLY and CDR2 is FYNNEI. V dropped 1 base and J dropped 2; count of bases not matched to a gene: 2. V is TRBV2 and J is TRBJ2-7, with TRBD2 matching over 10 bases. The receptor was isolated from a female donor with multiple sclerosis, enrolled in a pregnancy study. The sequences come from CD8+ T cells from peripheral blood mononuclear cells, collected after pregnancy. CDR3 nucleotides: TGTGCCAGCAGTGAAGGGACTAGCGGAACCTACGAGCAGTACTTC. Encoded protein: CASSEGTSGTYEQYF.